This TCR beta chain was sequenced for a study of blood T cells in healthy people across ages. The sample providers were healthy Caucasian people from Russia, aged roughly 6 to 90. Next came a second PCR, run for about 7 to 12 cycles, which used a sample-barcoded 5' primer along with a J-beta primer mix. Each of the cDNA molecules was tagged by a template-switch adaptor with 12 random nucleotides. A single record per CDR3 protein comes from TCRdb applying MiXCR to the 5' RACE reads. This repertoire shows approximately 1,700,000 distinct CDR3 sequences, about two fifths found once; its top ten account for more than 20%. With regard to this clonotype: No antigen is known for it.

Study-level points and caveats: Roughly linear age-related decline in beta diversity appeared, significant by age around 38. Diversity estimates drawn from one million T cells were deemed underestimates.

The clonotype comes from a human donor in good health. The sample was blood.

The CDR3 DNA reads TGTGCCAGCAGTGAAGTCGGAGGGGGAAAGACCCAGTACTTC. Protein product: CASSEVGGGKTQYF. The rearrangement links TRBV6-1 to TRBJ2-5; tentatively, D is TRBD1 or TRBD2 (6 bases each). The CDR3 is 14 residues long. Trimming stripped 1 base from V and 6 bases from J, with 12 bases between. Germline V lookup: CDR1 MNHNS, CDR2 SASEGT.